This TCR beta chain was recovered during a study of blood T cell repertoires in COVID-19. Generated by immunoSEQ multiplex PCR, the TCRdb table keeps only in-frame clones and is missing some. The table records 150,000 or so clones, about 91% of them present only once. The V gene's germline CDR1 is SGHVS and CDR2 FQNEAQ. V dropped 5 bases and J dropped 4; count of bases not matched to a gene: 9. This CDR3 is built from 16 residues. Sequencing was done on a sample of peripheral blood. This clonotype was sampled from a woman aged 55-69 years with acute or convalescent COVID-19. The rearrangement links TRBV7-8 to TRBJ2-2; 8 bases align to TRBD2. The CDR3 nucleotides read TGTGCCAGCAGCCCCCCGGGGGGGGTGAGCACCGGGGAGCTGTTTTTT. It translates to CASSPPGGVSTGELFF.